This TCR beta chain comes out of a study of cytomegalovirus exposure and HLA in healthy donors. Everyone who donated was a healthy bone marrow donor. V lost 4 bases to trimming and J lost 1 base; unmatched junction nucleotides: 6. The V gene's germline CDR1 is SGHNT and CDR2 YYREEE (reference sequence). The CDR3 has 15 amino acids. Primers: 60 Vbeta forward and 13 Jbeta reverse. The table came from immunoSEQ multiplex PCR; TCRdb's copy has only in-frame clones and leaves some out. This repertoire shows 90,000 to 130,000 clones, 55% to 65% found once; its top ten account for 2% to 2.5%. This chain links TRBV5-4 with TRBJ1-2, with 8 bases matching TRBD1. This TCR was sampled from a young woman in good health and CMV-seronegative. The sequenced material came from PBMCs. The DNA for the CDR3 is TGTGCCAGCAGCGCCCGACAGGGGAGTAACTATGGCTACACCTTC. Amino acid sequence: CASSARQGSNYGYTF. Supplemented by reference TRBV5-4 and TRBJ1-2, the full variable domain reads ETGVTQSPTHLIKTRGQQVTLRCSSQSGHNTVSWYQQALGQGPQFIFQYYREEENGRGNFPPRFSGLQFPNYSSELNVNALELDDSALYLCASSARQGSNYGYTFGSGTRLTVV.